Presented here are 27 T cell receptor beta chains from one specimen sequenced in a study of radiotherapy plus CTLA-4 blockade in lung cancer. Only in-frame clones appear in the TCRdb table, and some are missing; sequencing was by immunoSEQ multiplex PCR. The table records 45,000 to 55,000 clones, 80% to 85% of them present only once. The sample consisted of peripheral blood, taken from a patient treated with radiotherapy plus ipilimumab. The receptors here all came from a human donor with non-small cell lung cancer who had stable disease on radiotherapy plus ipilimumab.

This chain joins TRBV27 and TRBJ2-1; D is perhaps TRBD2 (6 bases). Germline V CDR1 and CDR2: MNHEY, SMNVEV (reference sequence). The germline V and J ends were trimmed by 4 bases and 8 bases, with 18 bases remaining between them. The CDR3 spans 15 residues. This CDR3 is CASSSGTLGSDEQFF. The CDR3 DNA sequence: TGTGCCAGCAGTTCGGGAACCCTCGGGAGCGATGAGCAGTTCTTC.

This CDR3 reads CASSPGQVNTGELFF. CDR3 DNA: TGCGCCAGCAGCCCGGGACAGGTGAACACCGGGGAGCTGTTTTTT. The chain is built from TRBV5-1 and TRBJ2-2, with TRBD1 identical over 8 bases. There are 15 residues in the CDR3. Germline CDR1 is SGHRS and CDR2 is YFSETQ. V trimming: 4 bases; J trimming: 1 base; junction bases outside the gene matches: 3.

The CDR3 loop is CASGASGRLLQEQYF. The CDR3 nucleotides are TGTGCCAGTGGGGCTAGCGGGAGACTGCTCCAAGAGCAGTACTTC. V usage is TRBV9 and J usage is TRBJ2-7; 10 bases are shared with TRBD2. Germline V gives CDR1 SGDLS, CDR2 YYNGEE. After removal of 8 bases from V and 7 bases from J, the junction contained 15 bases not matched to a gene. CDR3 length: 15 amino acids.

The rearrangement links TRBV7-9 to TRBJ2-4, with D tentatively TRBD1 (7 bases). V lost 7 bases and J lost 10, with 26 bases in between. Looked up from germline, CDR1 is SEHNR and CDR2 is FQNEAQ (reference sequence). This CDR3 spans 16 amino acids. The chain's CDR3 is CASTSSGGRGKIIQYF. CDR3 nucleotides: TGTGCCAGCACCTCCTCAGGGGGGAGAGGGAAGATAATTCAGTACTTC.

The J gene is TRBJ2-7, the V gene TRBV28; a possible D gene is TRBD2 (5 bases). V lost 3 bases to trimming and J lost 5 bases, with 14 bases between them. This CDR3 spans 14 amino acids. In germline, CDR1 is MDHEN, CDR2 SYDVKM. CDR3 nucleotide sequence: TGTGCCAGCAGTTTTCCCAGTGGGAGCCACGAGCAGTACTTC. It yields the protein CASSFPSGSHEQYF.

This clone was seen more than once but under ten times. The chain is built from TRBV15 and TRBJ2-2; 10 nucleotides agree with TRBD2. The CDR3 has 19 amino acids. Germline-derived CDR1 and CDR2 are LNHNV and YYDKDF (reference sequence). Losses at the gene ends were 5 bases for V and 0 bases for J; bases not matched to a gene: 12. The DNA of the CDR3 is TGTGCCACCAGCGATCCCGGGACTAGCGAGCCTTCGAACACCGGGGAGCTGTTTTTT. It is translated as CATSDPGTSEPSNTGELFF. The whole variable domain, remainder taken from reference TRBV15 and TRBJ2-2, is DAMVIQNPRYQVTQFGKPVTLSCSQTLNHNVMYWYQQKSSQAPKLLFHYYDKDFNNEADTPDNFQSRRPNTSFCFLDIRSPGLGDTAMYLCATSDPGTSEPSNTGELFFGEGSRLTVL.

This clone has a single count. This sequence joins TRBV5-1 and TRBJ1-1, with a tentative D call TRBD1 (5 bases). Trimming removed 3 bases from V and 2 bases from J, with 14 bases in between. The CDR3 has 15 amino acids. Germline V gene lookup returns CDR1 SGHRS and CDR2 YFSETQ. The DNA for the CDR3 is TGCGCCAGCAGCTCCTCTGTCGGGGGTAACACTGAAGCTTTCTTT. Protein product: CASSSSVGGNTEAFF.

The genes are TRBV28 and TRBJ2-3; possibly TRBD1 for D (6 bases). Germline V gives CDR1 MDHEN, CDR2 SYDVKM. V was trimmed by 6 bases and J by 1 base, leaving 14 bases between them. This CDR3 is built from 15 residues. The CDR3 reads CASSKTGFGTDTQYF. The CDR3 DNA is TGTGCCAGCAGCAAAACAGGGTTTGGCACAGATACGCAGTATTTT.

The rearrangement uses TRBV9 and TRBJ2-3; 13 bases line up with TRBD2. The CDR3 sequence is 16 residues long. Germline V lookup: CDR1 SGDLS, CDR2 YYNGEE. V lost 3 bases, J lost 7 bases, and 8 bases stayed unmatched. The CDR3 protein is CASSENGLAGVHTQYF. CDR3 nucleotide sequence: TGTGCCAGCAGCGAGAACGGACTAGCGGGAGTACATACGCAGTATTTT.

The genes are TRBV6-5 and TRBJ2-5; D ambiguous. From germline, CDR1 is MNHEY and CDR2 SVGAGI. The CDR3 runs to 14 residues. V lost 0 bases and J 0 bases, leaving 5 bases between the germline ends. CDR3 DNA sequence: TGTGCCAGCAGTTACTCCCGGTACCAAGAGACCCAGTACTTC. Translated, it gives CASSYSRYQETQYF.

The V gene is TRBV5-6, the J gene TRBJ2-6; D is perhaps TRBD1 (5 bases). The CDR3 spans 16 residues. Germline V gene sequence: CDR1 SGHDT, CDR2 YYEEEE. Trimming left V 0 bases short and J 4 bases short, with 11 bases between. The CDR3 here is CASSLARVDGANVLTF. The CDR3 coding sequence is TGTGCCAGCAGCTTGGCCAGGGTGGACGGGGCCAACGTCCTGACTTTC.

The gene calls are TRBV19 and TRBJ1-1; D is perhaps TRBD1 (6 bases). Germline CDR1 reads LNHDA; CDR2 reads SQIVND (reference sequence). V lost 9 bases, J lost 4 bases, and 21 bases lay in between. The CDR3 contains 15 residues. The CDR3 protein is CASQDPRGGLTEAFF. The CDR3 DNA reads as TGTGCCAGCCAAGATCCGCGGGGGGGCCTCACTGAAGCTTTCTTT.

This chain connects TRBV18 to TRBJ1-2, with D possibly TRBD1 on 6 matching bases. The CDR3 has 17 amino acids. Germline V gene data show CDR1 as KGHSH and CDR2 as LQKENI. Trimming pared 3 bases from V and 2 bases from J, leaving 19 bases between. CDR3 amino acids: CASSPTSQPGANYGYTF. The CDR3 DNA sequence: TGTGCCAGCTCACCCACATCCCAGCCAGGGGCCAACTATGGCTACACCTTC. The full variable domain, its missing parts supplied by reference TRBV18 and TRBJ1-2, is NAGVMQNPRHLVRRRGQEARLRCSPMKGHSHVYWYRQLPEEGLKFMVYLQKENIIDESGMPKERFSAEFPKEGPSILRIQQVVRGDSAAYFCASSPTSQPGANYGYTFGSGTRLTVV.

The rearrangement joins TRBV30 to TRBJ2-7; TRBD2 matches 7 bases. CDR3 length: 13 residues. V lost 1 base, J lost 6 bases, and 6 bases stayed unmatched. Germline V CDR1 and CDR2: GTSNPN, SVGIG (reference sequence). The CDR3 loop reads CAWSARGVGEQYF. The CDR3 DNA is TGTGCCTGGAGTGCACGGGGGGTGGGCGAGCAGTACTTC. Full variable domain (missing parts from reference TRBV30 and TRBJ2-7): SQTIHQWPATLVQPVGSPLSLECTVEGTSNPNLYWYRQAAGRGLQLLFYSVGIGQISSEVPQNLSASRPQDRQFILSSKKLLLSDSGFYLCAWSARGVGEQYFGPGTRLTVT.

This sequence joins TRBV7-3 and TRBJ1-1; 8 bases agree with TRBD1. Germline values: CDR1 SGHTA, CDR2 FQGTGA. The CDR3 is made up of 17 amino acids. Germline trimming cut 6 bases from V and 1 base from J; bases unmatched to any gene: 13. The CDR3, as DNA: TGTGCCAGCAGTCTTAACGGACAGGGCGGTTGGAACACTGAAGCTTTCTTT. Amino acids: CASSLNGQGGWNTEAFF.

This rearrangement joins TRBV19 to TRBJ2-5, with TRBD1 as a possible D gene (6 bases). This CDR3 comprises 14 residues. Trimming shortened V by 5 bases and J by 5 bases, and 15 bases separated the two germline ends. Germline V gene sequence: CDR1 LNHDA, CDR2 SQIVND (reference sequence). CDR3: CASSLRGGGETQYF. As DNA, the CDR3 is TGTGCCAGTAGTCTCCGAGGGGGTGGGGAGACCCAGTACTTC.

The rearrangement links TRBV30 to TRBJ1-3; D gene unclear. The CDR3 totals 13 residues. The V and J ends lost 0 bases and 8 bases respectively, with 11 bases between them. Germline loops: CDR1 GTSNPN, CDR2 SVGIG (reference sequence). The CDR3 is CAWSVGSVDTIYF. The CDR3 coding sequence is TGTGCCTGGAGTGTGGGCAGTGTAGACACCATATATTTT.

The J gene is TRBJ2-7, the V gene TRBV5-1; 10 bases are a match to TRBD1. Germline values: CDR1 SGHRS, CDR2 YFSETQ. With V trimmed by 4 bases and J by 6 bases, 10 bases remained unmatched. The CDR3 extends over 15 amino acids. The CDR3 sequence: CASSPRDRGSFEQYF. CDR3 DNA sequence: TGCGCCAGCAGCCCCCGGGACAGGGGATCGTTCGAGCAGTACTTC. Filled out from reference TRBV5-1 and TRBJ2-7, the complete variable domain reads KAGVTQTPRYLIKTRGQQVTLSCSPISGHRSVSWYQQTPGQGLQFLFEYFSETQRNKGNFPGRFSGRQFSNSRSEMNVSTLELGDSALYLCASSPRDRGSFEQYFGPGTRLTVT.

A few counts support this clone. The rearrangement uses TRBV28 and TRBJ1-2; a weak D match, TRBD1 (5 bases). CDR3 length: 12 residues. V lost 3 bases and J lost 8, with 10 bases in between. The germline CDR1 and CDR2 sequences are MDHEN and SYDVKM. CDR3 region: CASSFGGRGYTF. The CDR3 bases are TGTGCCAGCAGTTTTGGGGGGAGGGGCTACACCTTC.

The CDR3 reads CSVVASSSSYEQYF. The CDR3 bases are TGCAGCGTTGTGGCTAGCTCATCCTCCTACGAGCAGTACTTC. The chain links TRBV29-1 to TRBJ2-5, with D possibly matching TRBD2 (5 bases). The closer fit of TRBJ2-7 to the DNA end suggests the J call may be wrong. The CDR3 extends over 14 amino acids. Germline CDR1 reads SQVTM; CDR2 reads ANQGSEA.

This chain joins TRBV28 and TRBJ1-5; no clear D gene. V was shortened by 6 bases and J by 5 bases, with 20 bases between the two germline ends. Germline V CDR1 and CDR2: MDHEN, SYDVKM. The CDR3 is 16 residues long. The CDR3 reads CASSPPGREFDQPQHF. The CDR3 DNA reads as TGTGCCAGCAGCCCCCCCGGGAGGGAATTTGATCAGCCCCAGCATTTT.

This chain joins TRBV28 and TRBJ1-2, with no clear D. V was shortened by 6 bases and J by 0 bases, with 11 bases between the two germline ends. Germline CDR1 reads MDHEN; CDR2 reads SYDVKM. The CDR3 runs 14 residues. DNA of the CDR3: TGTGCCAGCAGACCTTTAGCAACTAACTATGGCTACACCTTC. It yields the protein CASRPLATNYGYTF.

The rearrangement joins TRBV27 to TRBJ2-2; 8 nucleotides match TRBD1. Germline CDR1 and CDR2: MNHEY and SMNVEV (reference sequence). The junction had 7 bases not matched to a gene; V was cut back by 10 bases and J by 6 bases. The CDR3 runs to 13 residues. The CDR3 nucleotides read TGTGCCACGTATCAGGGGGCCTCCGGGGAGCTGTTTTTT. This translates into CATYQGASGELFF.

The CDR3 nucleotides read TGCGCCAGCAGCTTGGTGGGGGGCCAAGAGACCCAGTACTTC. Translation gives CASSLVGGQETQYF. The rearrangement links TRBV5-1 to TRBJ2-5; possibly TRBD2 for D (6 bases). There are 14 residues in the CDR3. Germline loops: CDR1 SGHRS, CDR2 YFSETQ. The ends were cut back, 0 bases at V and 1 base at J, with 7 bases in the middle.

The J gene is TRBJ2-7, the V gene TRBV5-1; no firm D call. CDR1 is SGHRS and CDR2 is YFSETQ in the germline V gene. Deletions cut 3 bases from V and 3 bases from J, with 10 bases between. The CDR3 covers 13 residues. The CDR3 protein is CASSYIPSYEQYF. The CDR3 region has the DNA TGCGCCAGCAGCTATATCCCCAGCTACGAGCAGTACTTC.

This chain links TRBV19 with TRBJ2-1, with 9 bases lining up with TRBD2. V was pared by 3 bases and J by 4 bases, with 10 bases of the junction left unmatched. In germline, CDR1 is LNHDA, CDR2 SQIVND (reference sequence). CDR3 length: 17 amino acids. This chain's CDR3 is CASSMGNSGSLYNEQFF. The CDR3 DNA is TGTGCCAGTAGTATGGGGAATAGCGGGAGCCTGTACAATGAGCAGTTCTTC.

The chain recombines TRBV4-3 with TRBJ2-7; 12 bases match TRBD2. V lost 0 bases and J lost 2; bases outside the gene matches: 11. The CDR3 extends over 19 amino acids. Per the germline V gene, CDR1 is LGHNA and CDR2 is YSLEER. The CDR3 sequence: CASSQDLGLAGGPTYEQYF. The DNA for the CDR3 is TGCGCCAGCAGCCAAGATCTTGGGCTAGCGGGAGGGCCTACCTACGAGCAGTACTTC.